This T cell receptor beta chain emerged from a study of shared clonotypes between healthy human individuals. Study findings and constraints: Among four donors, about 5% of naive CD4 clonotypes were found in common.

Germline V gives CDR1 WSHSY, CDR2 SAAADI. V trimming: 6 bases; J trimming: 4 bases; junction bases outside the gene matches: 7. This CDR3 is 14 amino acids long. About this clone: Its antigen is not known.

Genomic DNA of each subset was evenly split across several immunoSEQ plates. Original methodology: ImmunoSEQ yielded junction-only sequences lacking quality scores, so filtering differed. Repertoires were generated with immunoSEQ multiplex PCR, while TCRdb's copy carries only in-frame clones and drops some. V, J and clone size reflect that table, while D and trimming were determined from the DNA. This table has approximately 1,500,000 clones, 95% to 97% appearing once. Material for sequencing was naive CD4+ T cells sorted from blood. Subset noted: CD45RA+ positively selected. The clonotype originates from a man under 40 in good health. The chain joins TRBV10-2 to TRBJ1-2; 8 nucleotides agree with TRBD1. This CDR3 is CASSETGVGYGYTF. Here the CDR3 DNA reads TGCGCCAGCAGCGAGACAGGGGTCGGCTATGGCTACACCTTC.